These 25 T cell receptor beta chains came from one sample sequenced in a study of molecular identifiers for immune sequencing clone quantification. TCRdb independently ran MiXCR on the PCR reads; one entry per CDR3 protein. The sample records approximately 320,000 distinct CDR3 sequences, over 20% being singletons. The specimen was naive CD8+ T cells from blood, with Jurkat cell RNA spiked in. Subset in this sample: FACS-sorted CD8+CD4-CCR7+CD45RA+ naive T cells. Receptors originate from a human donor in good health. Some libraries in this study had Jurkat cell RNA spiked in.

This clonotype was seen repeatedly, ten times or more. This chain connects TRBV5-5 to TRBJ1-5; TRBD1 matches at 7 bases. V lost 5 bases and J lost 4; bases outside the gene matches: 9. From germline, CDR1 is SGHKS and CDR2 YYEKEE (reference sequence). The CDR3 length is 15 residues. As DNA, the CDR3 is TGTGCCAGCAGTTTAAAGGACAGGCCGAATCAGCCCCAGCATTTT. It translates to CASSLKDRPNQPQHF.

This chain links TRBV6-2 or TRBV6-3 with TRBJ1-5, with a possible D match to TRBD1 (6 bases). Germline loops: CDR1 MNHEY, CDR2 SVGEGT. V lost 8 bases to trimming and J lost 5 bases, with 22 bases between them. The CDR3 runs to 16 residues. The CDR3 region is CASRPGWGGDHQPQHF. DNA for the CDR3: TGTGCCAGCCGCCCCGGGTGGGGGGGCGACCATCAGCCCCAGCATTTT.

This clonotype was seen more than once but under ten times. V and J are TRBV9 and TRBJ2-5; no definite D call. CDR1 is SGDLS and CDR2 is YYNGEE in the germline V gene. The V end lost 0 bases, the J end lost 0 bases, and 6 bases lay between the germline ends. The CDR3 is 14 amino acids. The CDR3 loop reads CASSVAEYQETQYF. Written as DNA, the CDR3 is TGTGCCAGCAGCGTAGCTGAGTACCAAGAGACCCAGTACTTC.

The chain's CDR3 is CASSFLADLSTDTQYF. CDR3 DNA: TGTGCCAGCAGTTTCCTAGCGGATCTTAGCACAGATACGCAGTATTTT. The V call is TRBV27, the J call TRBJ2-3, with 7 bases fitting TRBD2. Germline V CDR1 and CDR2: MNHEY, SMNVEV (reference sequence). The CDR3 spans 16 residues. The V gene end was trimmed by 3 bases and the J gene end by 0 bases; junction bases not matched to a gene: 6.

This clonotype has a handful of counts. J is TRBJ2-5 and V is TRBV6-2 or TRBV6-3; a possible D gene is TRBD1 (5 bases). Germline CDR1 MNHEY, CDR2 SVGEGT. This CDR3 is 15 amino acids long. V lost 6 bases to trimming and J lost 1 base, with 15 bases between them. Here the CDR3 DNA reads TGTGCCAGCAGCCCCTACGGACAAGGCCAAGAGACCCAGTACTTC. Residues: CASSPYGQGQETQYF.

V and J are TRBV12-5 and TRBJ1-4; perhaps TRBD1 as D (5 bases). This CDR3 has 16 amino acids. The germline CDR1 and CDR2 sequences are LGHNT and FRNRAP. Trimming removed 0 bases at V and 4 bases at J, with 12 bases between. The CDR3 is CASGLVGLVDNEKLFF. The CDR3 DNA reads as TGTGCTAGTGGTTTGGTGGGACTTGTGGATAATGAAAAACTGTTTTTT.

Only a few counts were recorded for this clonotype. The chain employs TRBV25-1 and TRBJ2-7, with 7 bases matching TRBD1. Looked up from germline, CDR1 is MGHDK and CDR2 is SYGVNS. The J segment lost 3 bases and the V segment lost 4 bases, leaving 3 bases of the junction unmatched. This CDR3 region has 13 residues. The CDR3 nucleotides are TGTGCCAGCAGTGGCGACAGGGTCTACGAGCAGTACTTC. It yields the protein CASSGDRVYEQYF.

This clonotype occurred many times. The V gene is TRBV6-5, the J gene TRBJ2-1; 7 nucleotides line up with TRBD2. The CDR3 runs 15 residues. CDR1 is MNHEY and CDR2 is SVGAGI in the germline V gene. Germline trimming cut 6 bases from V and 2 bases from J; bases unmatched to any gene: 7. The CDR3 loop is CASSYSGATYNEQFF. The CDR3 nucleotides are TGTGCCAGCAGCTACAGCGGGGCAACCTACAATGAGCAGTTCTTC.

This clonotype was recorded once. A much larger clone sits a single nucleotide away, making a read error possible. Here the CDR3 omits its conserved ending phenylalanine or tryptophan, so a read error is the likely source. The rearrangement uses TRBV7-9 and TRBJ2-1; D ambiguous. Trimming cost V 1 base and J 5 bases, with 6 bases left between them. CDR1 and CDR2 (germline): SEHNR, FQNEAQ (reference sequence). The CDR3 is made up of 13 amino acids. The CDR3 sequence: CASSLELHNEQFL. The CDR3 nucleotides read TGTGCCAGCAGCTTAGAACTACACAATGAGCAGTTCTTA.

This clonotype was detected ten times or more. The chain joins TRBV20-1 to TRBJ2-2; possibly TRBD1 or TRBD2 for D (5 bases each). CDR3 size: 15 residues. The germline V and J ends were trimmed by 4 bases and 3 bases, with 15 bases remaining between them. The germline gives CDR1 DFQATT, CDR2 SNEGSKA (reference sequence). CDR3 amino acids: CSAIEDGADTGELFF. CDR3 in DNA: TGCAGTGCTATAGAGGACGGGGCGGACACCGGGGAGCTGTTTTTT.

This clonotype was seen more than once but under ten times. CDR3 protein: CASSPHESVNYEQYF. CDR3 sequence (DNA): TGTGCCAGCAGCCCGCATGAATCAGTCAACTACGAGCAGTACTTC. The chain carries TRBV27 and TRBJ2-7; D is unresolved. The V gene lost 6 bases and the J gene lost 3 bases, with 18 bases spanning the gap. The CDR3 has 15 amino acids. Germline V gene data show CDR1 as MNHEY and CDR2 as SMNVEV (reference sequence).

The V gene is TRBV5-6, the J gene TRBJ2-3, with TRBD1 matching 7 bases. The CDR3 spans 16 residues. Losses at the gene ends were 0 bases for V and 0 bases for J; bases not matched to a gene: 4. Germline loops: CDR1 SGHDT, CDR2 YYEEEE. CDR3 residues: CASSLGTGQSTDTQYF. In nucleotides, the CDR3 is TGTGCCAGCAGCTTGGGGACAGGACAAAGCACAGATACGCAGTATTTT.

The chain is built from TRBV25-1 and TRBJ2-2; unclear D gene. Trimming took off 1 base at V and 3 bases at J, with 6 bases between the two ends. The CDR3 sequence is 14 residues long. Germline V gene lookup returns CDR1 MGHDK and CDR2 SYGVNS. For the CDR3, the DNA is TGTGCCAGCAGTGAATCGAGATACACCGGGGAGCTGTTTTTT. Translation gives CASSESRYTGELFF.

V gene TRBV7-6 combines with J gene TRBJ1-4, with D unclear. The CDR3 spans 13 residues. Germline loops: CDR1 SGHVS, CDR2 FNYEAQ. Trimming cost V 5 bases and J 7 bases, with 11 bases left between them. CDR3 loop: CASSPGGVEKLFF. CDR3 coding DNA: TGTGCCAGCAGCCCCGGTGGGGTTGAAAAACTGTTTTTT. The complete variable domain, with remaining parts taken from reference TRBV7-6 and TRBJ1-4, reads GAGVSQSPRYKVTKRGQDVALRCDPISGHVSLYWYRQALGQGPEFLTYFNYEAQQDKSGLPNDRFSAERPEGSISTLTIQRTEQRDSAMYRCASSPGGVEKLFFGSGTQLSVL.

A remark on this clonotype: Sequence at one end of the junction differs from germline and may be a read error. The chain carries TRBV5-4 and TRBJ2-3, with TRBD1 identical over 7 bases. Germline V gives CDR1 SGHNT, CDR2 YYREEE (reference sequence). The CDR3 length is 12 residues. This CDR3 reads CASSSGTDTLYF. The CDR3 bases are TGTGCCAGCAGCTCTGGGACAGATACGCTGTATTTT. Looking up the rest from reference TRBV5-4 and TRBJ2-3 gives the full variable domain: ETGVTQSPTHLIKTRGQQVTLRCSSQSGHNTVSWYQQALGQGPQFIFQYYREEENGRGNFPPRFSGLQFPNYSSELNVNALELDDSALYLCASSSGTDTLYFGPGTRLTVL.

CDR3 in DNA: TGTGCCAGCAGCCGCGCTAACTCCTACGAGCAGTACTTC. It specifies CASSRANSYEQYF. The chain links TRBV27 to TRBJ2-7; no clear D. This CDR3 contains 13 residues. V was shortened by 6 bases and J by 0 bases, with 9 bases between the two germline ends. Germline CDR1 reads MNHEY; CDR2 reads SMNVEV (reference sequence).

The table lists this clonotype with many counts. The V gene is TRBV7-3, the J gene TRBJ2-1; no firm D call. The germline V gene has CDR1 SGHTA and CDR2 FQGTGA. This CDR3 has 12 amino acids. V shed 5 bases and J shed 12 bases, with 14 bases lying between them. The CDR3 region is CASSPDGSLQFF. The CDR3 DNA reads TGTGCCAGCAGCCCGGACGGTTCCTTGCAGTTCTTC.

This clonotype appeared many times. This rearrangement joins TRBV7-9 to TRBJ2-5; no clear D. Trimming took 5 bases from V and 1 from J, leaving 14 bases between them. The CDR3 extends over 15 amino acids. Germline CDR1 is SEHNR and CDR2 is FQNEAQ (reference sequence). This CDR3 is CASSQQTASQETQYF. The CDR3 coding sequence is TGTGCCAGCAGCCAACAGACCGCGAGCCAAGAGACCCAGTACTTC.

The V gene is TRBV2, the J gene TRBJ2-5; TRBD2 matches 9 bases. CDR3 size: 16 residues. Germline assignment: CDR1 SNHLY and CDR2 FYNNEI. The ends lost 1 base at V and 9 bases at J; junction bases unmatched: 12. The CDR3 spells CASSEGGGAGQAPQYF. The CDR3 DNA follows: TGTGCCAGCAGTGAAGGCGGGGGGGCCGGCCAAGCGCCCCAGTACTTC.

About this clonotype: Sequence at one end of the junction differs from germline and may be a read error. The chain links TRBV3-1 to TRBJ2-5; 8 nucleotides match TRBD1. Germline V lookup: CDR1 LGHDT, CDR2 YNNKEL (reference sequence). The CDR3 has 17 amino acids. The CDR3 bases are TGTGCCAGCAGCCCCAAGATATCAGGGGGCCGACAAGAGCCCCAGTACTTC. This encodes CASSPKISGGRQEPQYF.

This clonotype was observed a handful of times. The V gene is TRBV9, the J gene TRBJ2-7, with D uncertain. V was pared by 0 bases and J by 2 bases, with 6 bases between. The CDR3 is 13 amino acids. Germline CDR1 is SGDLS and CDR2 is YYNGEE. The chain's CDR3 is CASSVGGTYEQYF. The CDR3 nucleotides are TGTGCCAGCAGCGTAGGTGGGACCTACGAGCAGTACTTC. Using reference TRBV9 and TRBJ2-7 for the parts outside the CDR3, the full variable domain is DSGVTQTPKHLITATGQRVTLRCSPRSGDLSVYWYQQSLDQGLQFLIQYYNGEERAKGNILERFSAQQFPDLHSELNLSSLELGDSALYFCASSVGGTYEQYFGPGTRLTVT.

In the case of this clonotype: With a much larger clone just one base away, this may be a read error. V and J are TRBV7-9 and TRBJ1-1, with D hard to call. This CDR3 is 14 amino acids long. Per the germline V gene, CDR1 is SEHNR and CDR2 is FQNEAQ (reference sequence). CDR3 protein: CAGSLAVLNTEAFF. The CDR3, as DNA: TGTGCCGGCAGCTTAGCGGTCCTTAACACTGAAGCTTTCTTT.

This chain joins TRBV28 and TRBJ1-3; TRBD1 might be the D (6 bases). Germline V gene sequence: CDR1 MDHEN, CDR2 SYDVKM. The CDR3 spans 14 residues. V was shortened by 6 bases and J by 4 bases, with 13 bases between the two germline ends. The CDR3 here is CASRMAGTGNTIYF. The CDR3 coding sequence is TGTGCCAGCAGAATGGCCGGGACAGGAAACACCATATATTTT.

Many counts were recorded for this clonotype. V is TRBV29-1 and J is TRBJ2-7; 11 bases line up with TRBD1. This CDR3 spans 15 amino acids. V lost 4 bases and J lost 0; bases outside the gene matches: 5. Per the germline V gene, CDR1 is SQVTM and CDR2 is ANQGSEA. DNA of the CDR3: TGCAGCGTTGCTCGGGACAGGGGGAGCTCCTACGAGCAGTACTTC. Its translation: CSVARDRGSSYEQYF.

This clonotype appeared many times. The rearrangement links TRBV9 to TRBJ2-7; D not resolved. CDR1 is SGDLS and CDR2 is YYNGEE in the germline V gene. Deletions cut 5 bases from V and 2 bases from J, with 11 bases between. This CDR3 contains 13 residues. CDR3 amino acids: CASSPRGAYEQYF. The CDR3 region has the DNA TGTGCCAGCAGTCCGCGAGGCGCCTACGAGCAGTACTTC.